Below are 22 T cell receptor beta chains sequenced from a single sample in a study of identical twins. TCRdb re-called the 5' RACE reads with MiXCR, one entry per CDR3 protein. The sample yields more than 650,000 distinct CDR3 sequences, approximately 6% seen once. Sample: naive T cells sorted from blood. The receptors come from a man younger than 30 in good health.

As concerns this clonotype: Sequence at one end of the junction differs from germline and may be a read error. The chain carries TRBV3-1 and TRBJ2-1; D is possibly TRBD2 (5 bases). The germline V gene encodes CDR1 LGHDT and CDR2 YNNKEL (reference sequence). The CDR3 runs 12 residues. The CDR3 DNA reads TGTGCCAGCAGCCAAGATCGGGCTAGCATGGTCTTC. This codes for CASSQDRASMVF.

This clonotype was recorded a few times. The DNA of the CDR3 is TGTGCCAGCTCACCGGCTAGCGGGGTAAATGAGCAGTTCTTC. Translating it yields CASSPASGVNEQFF. The rearrangement uses TRBV18 and TRBJ2-1, with TRBD2 matching 9 bases. The V gene end was trimmed by 3 bases and the J gene end by 7 bases; junction bases not matched to a gene: 4. The CDR3 is made up of 14 amino acids. Per the germline V gene, CDR1 is KGHSH and CDR2 is LQKENI.

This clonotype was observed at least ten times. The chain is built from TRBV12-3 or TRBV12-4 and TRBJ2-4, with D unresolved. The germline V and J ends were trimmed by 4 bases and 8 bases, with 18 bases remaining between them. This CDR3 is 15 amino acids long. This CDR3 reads CASSSPGPVQDIQYF. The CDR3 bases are TGTGCCAGCAGTTCCCCCGGCCCCGTTCAAGACATTCAGTACTTC.

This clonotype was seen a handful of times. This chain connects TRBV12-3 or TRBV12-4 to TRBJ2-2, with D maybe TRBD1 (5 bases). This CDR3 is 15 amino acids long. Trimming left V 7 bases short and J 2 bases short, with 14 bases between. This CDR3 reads CASKTDRFNTGELFF. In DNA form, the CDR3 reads TGTGCCAGCAAGACTGACAGATTTAACACCGGGGAGCTGTTTTTT.

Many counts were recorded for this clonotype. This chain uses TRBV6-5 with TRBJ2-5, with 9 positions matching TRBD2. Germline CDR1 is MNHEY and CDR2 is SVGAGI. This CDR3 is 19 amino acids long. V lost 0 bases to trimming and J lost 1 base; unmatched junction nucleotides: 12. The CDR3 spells CASSYSYFGLAGLQETQYF. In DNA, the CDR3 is TGTGCCAGCAGTTACTCGTATTTTGGTCTAGCGGGACTCCAAGAGACCCAGTACTTC.

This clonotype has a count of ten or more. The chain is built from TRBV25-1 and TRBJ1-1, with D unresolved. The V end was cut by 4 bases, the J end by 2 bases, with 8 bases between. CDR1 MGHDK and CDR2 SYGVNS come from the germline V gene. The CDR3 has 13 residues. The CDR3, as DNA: TGTGCCAGCAGTGCCGCAGGTAACACTGAAGCTTTCTTT. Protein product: CASSAAGNTEAFF. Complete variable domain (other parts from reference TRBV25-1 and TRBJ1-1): EADIYQTPRYLVIGTGKKITLECSQTMGHDKMYWYQQDPGMELHLIHYSYGVNSTEKGDLSSESTVSRIRTEHFPLTLESARPSHTSQYLCASSAAGNTEAFFGQGTRLTVV.

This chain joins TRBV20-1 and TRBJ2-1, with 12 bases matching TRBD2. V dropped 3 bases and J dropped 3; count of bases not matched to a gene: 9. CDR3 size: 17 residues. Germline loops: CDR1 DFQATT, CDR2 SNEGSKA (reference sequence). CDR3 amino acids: CSARTSGSRSYYNEQFF. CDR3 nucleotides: TGCAGTGCTAGGACTAGCGGGAGCCGTTCCTACTACAATGAGCAGTTCTTC.

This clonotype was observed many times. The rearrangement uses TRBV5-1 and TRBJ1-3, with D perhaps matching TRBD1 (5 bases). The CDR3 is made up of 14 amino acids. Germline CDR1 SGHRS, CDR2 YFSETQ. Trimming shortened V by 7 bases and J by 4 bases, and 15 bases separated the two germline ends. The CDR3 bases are TGCGCCAGCGGAGAAGGGGTGGAAGGAAACACCATATATTTT. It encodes CASGEGVEGNTIYF. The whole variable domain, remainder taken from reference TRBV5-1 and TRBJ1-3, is KAGVTQTPRYLIKTRGQQVTLSCSPISGHRSVSWYQQTPGQGLQFLFEYFSETQRNKGNFPGRFSGRQFSNSRSEMNVSTLELGDSALYLCASGEGVEGNTIYFGEGSWLTVV.

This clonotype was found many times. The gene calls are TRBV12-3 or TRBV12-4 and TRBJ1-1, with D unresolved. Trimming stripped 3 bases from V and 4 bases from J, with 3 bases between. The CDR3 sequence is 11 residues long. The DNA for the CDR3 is TGTGCCAGCAGTTTTAGCACTGAAGCTTTCTTT. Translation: CASSFSTEAFF.

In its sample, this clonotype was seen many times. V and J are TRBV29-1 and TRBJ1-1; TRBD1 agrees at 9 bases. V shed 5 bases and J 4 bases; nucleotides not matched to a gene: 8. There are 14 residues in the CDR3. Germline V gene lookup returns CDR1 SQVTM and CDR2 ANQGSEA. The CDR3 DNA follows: TGCAGCGTTCCGGGACAGGGAATGGGCACTGAAGCTTTCTTT. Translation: CSVPGQGMGTEAFF.

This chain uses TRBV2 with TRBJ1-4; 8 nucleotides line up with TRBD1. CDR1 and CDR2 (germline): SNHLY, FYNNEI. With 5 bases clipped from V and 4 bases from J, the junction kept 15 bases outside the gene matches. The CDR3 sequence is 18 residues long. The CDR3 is CASSLDRVQPGGNEKLFF. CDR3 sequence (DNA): TGTGCCAGCAGTCTGGACAGGGTGCAACCTGGGGGTAATGAAAAACTGTTTTTT.

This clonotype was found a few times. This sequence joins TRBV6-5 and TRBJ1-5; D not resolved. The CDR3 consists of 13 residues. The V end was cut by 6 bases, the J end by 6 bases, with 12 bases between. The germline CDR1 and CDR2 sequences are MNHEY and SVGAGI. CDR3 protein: CASSHSGSQPQHF. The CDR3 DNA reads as TGTGCCAGCAGCCACTCAGGAAGTCAGCCCCAGCATTTT.

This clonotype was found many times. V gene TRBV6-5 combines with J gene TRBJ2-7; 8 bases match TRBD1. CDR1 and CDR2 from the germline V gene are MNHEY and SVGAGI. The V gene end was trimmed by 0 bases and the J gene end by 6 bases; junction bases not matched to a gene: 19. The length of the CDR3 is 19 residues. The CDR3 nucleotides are TGTGCCAGCAGTTACTCGGCGGGCGGGACAGGCGGGCTATTACCCGAGCAGTACTTC. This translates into CASSYSAGGTGGLLPEQYF.

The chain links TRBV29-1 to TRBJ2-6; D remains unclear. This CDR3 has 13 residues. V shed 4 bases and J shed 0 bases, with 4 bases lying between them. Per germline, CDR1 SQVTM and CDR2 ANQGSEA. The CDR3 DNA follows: TGCAGCGTTGTAGGCTCTGGGGCCAACGTCCTGACTTTC. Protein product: CSVVGSGANVLTF.

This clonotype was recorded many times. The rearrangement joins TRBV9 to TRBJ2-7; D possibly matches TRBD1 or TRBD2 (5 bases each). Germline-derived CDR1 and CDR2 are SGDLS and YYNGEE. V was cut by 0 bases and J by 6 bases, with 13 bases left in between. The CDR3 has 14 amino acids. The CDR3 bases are TGTGCCAGCAGCGTAGTGGACGGGGCCTCCGAGCAGTACTTC. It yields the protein CASSVVDGASEQYF.

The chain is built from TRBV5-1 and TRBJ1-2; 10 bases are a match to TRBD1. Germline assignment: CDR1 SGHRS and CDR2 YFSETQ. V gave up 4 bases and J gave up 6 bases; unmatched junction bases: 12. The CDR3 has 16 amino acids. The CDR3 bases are TGCGCCAGCAGCCCCGGACAGGGGGTAGTCGGTAATGGCTACACCTTC. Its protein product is CASSPGQGVVGNGYTF.

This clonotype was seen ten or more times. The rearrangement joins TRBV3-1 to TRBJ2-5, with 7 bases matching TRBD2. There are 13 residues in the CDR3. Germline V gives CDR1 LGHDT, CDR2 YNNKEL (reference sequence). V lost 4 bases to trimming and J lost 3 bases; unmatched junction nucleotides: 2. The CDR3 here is CASSPTSEETQYF. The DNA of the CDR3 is TGTGCCAGCAGCCCTACTAGCGAAGAGACCCAGTACTTC.

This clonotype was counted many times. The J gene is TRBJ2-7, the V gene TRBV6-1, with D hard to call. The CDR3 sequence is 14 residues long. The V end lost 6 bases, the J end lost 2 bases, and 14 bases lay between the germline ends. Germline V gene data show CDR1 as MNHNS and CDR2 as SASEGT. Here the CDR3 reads CASSSDQLPYEQYV. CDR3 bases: TGTGCCAGCAGCTCCGACCAGCTACCCTACGAGCAGTACGTC.

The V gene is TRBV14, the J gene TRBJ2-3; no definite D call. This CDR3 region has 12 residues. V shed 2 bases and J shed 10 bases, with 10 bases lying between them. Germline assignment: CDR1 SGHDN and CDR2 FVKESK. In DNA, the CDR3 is TGTGCCAGCAGCCAACCTCCTAAGGCGCAGTATTTT. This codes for CASSQPPKAQYF.

CDR3 protein: CASSEWGSRGTEAFF. The CDR3 DNA is TGTGCCAGCAGTGAATGGGGCAGTAGGGGCACTGAAGCTTTCTTT. The chain couples TRBV6-1 to TRBJ1-1; D is perhaps TRBD1 (5 bases). The germline V gene encodes CDR1 MNHNS and CDR2 SASEGT. Trimming left V 2 bases short and J 4 bases short, with 14 bases between. The CDR3 contains 15 residues.

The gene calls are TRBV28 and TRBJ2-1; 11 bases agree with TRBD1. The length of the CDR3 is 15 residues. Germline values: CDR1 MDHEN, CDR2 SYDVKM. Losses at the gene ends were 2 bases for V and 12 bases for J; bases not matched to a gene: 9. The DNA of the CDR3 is TGTGCCAGCAGTTTAGGGGGACAGGGGGAGGATGGGCAGTTCTTC. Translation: CASSLGGQGEDGQFF. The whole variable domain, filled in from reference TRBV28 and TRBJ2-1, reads DVKVTQSSRYLVKRTGEKVFLECVQDMDHENMFWYRQDPGLGLRLIYFSYDVKMKEKGDIPEGYSVSREKKERFSLILESASTNQTSMYLCASSLGGQGEDGQFFGPGTRLTVL.

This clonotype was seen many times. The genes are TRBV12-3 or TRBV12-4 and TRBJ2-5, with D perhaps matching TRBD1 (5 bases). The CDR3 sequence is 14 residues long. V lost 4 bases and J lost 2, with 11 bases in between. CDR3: CASSSRQKQETQYF. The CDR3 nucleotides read TGTGCCAGCAGTTCCCGACAGAAGCAAGAGACCCAGTACTTC.